This is a list of T cell receptor beta chains from one sample in a study of OX40 agonist ivuxolimab in advanced cancers. Sequencing used immunoSEQ multiplex PCR; TCRdb keeps in-frame clones, though not all of them. The data show about 96,000 clones, about 84% seen once. This specimen was CD4+ or CD8+ T cells sorted from blood, taken in a trial of the OX40 agonist ivuxolimab. All receptors come from an adult with an advanced solid tumor such as melanoma, head and neck, liver or kidney cancer. Both conserved end residues are part of each CDR3. The D gene is left open where the match is weak. Some rows have no size entry. The others give once, few or many, or a class for an expanded clone.

CASSFRGGLNTEAFF	TGTGCCAGCAGCTTCCGCGGGGGCTTGAACACTGAAGCTTTCTTT	TRBV4-2	NA	TRBJ1-1	NA
CASSLAAGTGANVLTF	TGTGCCAGCAGCTTGGCCGCTGGGACCGGGGCCAACGTCCTGACTTTC	TRBV5-6	NA	TRBJ2-6	NA
CASSVLDREYNEQFF	TGTGCCAGTAGTGTGTTGGACAGGGAGTACAATGAGCAGTTCTTC	TRBV19	TRBD1	TRBJ2-1	NA
CSVEEGNYGYTF	TGCAGCGTTGAAGAGGGGAACTATGGCTACACCTTC	TRBV29-1	NA	TRBJ1-2	NA
CASSLVLAGLSYEQYF	TGTGCCAGCAGCTTAGTACTAGCGGGGCTCTCCTACGAGCAGTACTTC	TRBV7-2	TRBD2	TRBJ2-7	NA
CATSGQGNSPLHF	TGTGCCACTTCGGGACAGGGAAATTCACCCCTCCACTTT	TRBV2	TRBD1	TRBJ1-6	once
CASSGTSGSYYEQYF	TGTGCCAGCAGTGGGACTAGCGGGAGCTACTACGAGCAGTACTTC	TRBV2	TRBD2	TRBJ2-7	NA
CASSVQGGYEQYF	TGTGCCAGCAGTGTACAGGGCGGATACGAGCAGTACTTC	TRBV6-1	NA	TRBJ2-7	NA
CASSPWPGGANEQYF	TGTGCCAGCAGCCCTTGGCCCGGGGGGGCCAACGAGCAGTACTTC	TRBV27	TRBD2	TRBJ2-7	NA
CASSLRVDTIYF	TGTGCCAGCAGCTTGAGGGTGGACACCATATATTTT	TRBV11-2	NA	TRBJ1-3	NA
CASSRDPHANGYTF	TGTGCCAGCAGTCGGGACCCCCACGCTAATGGCTACACCTTC	TRBV25-1	NA	TRBJ1-2	NA
CASTPRTGVTLHF	TGTGCCAGTACCCCGAGGACAGGGGTAACCCTCCACTTT	TRBV19	TRBD1	TRBJ1-6	NA
CAISESRGSSYNSPLHF	TGTGCCATCAGTGAGTCGCGGGGAAGCTCCTATAATTCACCCCTCCACTTT	TRBV10-3	NA	TRBJ1-6	NA
CASSLMGQTNTGELFF	TGTGCCAGCAGTTTGATGGGACAGACGAACACCGGGGAGCTGTTTTTT	TRBV6-6	TRBD1	TRBJ2-2	NA
CAKSGTEFGEQFF	TGTGCCAAGTCCGGGACAGAATTTGGCGAGCAGTTCTTC	TRBV2	TRBD1	TRBJ2-1	NA
CAISESADTQYF	TGTGCCATCAGTGAGAGCGCAGATACGCAGTATTTT	TRBV10-3	NA	TRBJ2-3	NA
CATVGLNEQYF	TGTGCCACCGTGGGGCTCAACGAGCAGTACTTC	TRBV28	NA	TRBJ2-7	NA
CASSGGTSGGQETQYF	TGTGCCAGCAGTGGAGGGACTAGCGGGGGGCAGGAGACCCAGTACTTC	TRBV25-1	TRBD2	TRBJ2-5	NA
CASVLAGGVIDEQFF	TGTGCTAGTGTTCTAGCGGGAGGGGTAATCGATGAGCAGTTCTTC	TRBV12-5	TRBD2	TRBJ2-1	NA
CAWRPGTGRYEQYF	TGTGCCTGGCGTCCCGGGACAGGACGCTACGAGCAGTACTTC	TRBV30	TRBD1	TRBJ2-7	NA
CASSYDTEQYF	TGCGCCAGCAGCTACGACACCGAGCAGTACTTC	TRBV5-1	NA	TRBJ2-7	NA
CASSLDISYEQYF	TGTGCCAGCTCCCTCGACATCTCCTACGAGCAGTACTTC	TRBV18	NA	TRBJ2-7	NA
CASSLGQAFSGNTIYF	TGCGCCAGCAGCTTGGGACAGGCGTTCTCTGGAAACACCATATATTTT	TRBV5-1	NA	TRBJ1-3	NA
CASSQQGLVVDTQYF	TGCGCCAGCAGCCAACAGGGACTAGTCGTTGATACGCAGTATTTT	TRBV4-1	TRBD2	TRBJ2-3	NA
CASSVAPPLAGVTGELFF	TGTGCCAGCAGCGTAGCTCCCCCACTAGCGGGAGTAACCGGGGAGCTGTTTTTT	TRBV9	TRBD2	TRBJ2-2	NA